Sequencing of this TCR beta chain was carried out in a study of shared clonotypes between healthy human individuals. Whole-study context: CD8 memory received one plate per donor, CD8 naive two, CD4 memory three and CD4 naive three.

The germline V gene encodes CDR1 SGHNT and CDR2 YYREEE (reference sequence). Losses at the gene ends were 4 bases for V and 3 bases for J; bases not matched to a gene: 7. The CDR3 consists of 15 residues. The assay ran at deep level. Measured with immunoSEQ multiplex PCR; TCRdb has only the in-frame clones, and not every one. The sample yields about 2.4 million clones, roughly 93% seen once. To note about this clone: What it recognizes is unknown.

General study findings and limits: The four-donor shared clonotypes exceeded non-shared clonotypes in generation probability, with non-shared ones scoring lower.

The specimen was naive CD4+ T cells from PBMCs. Subset specified: CD45RA+ positively selected. The sequence came from a young man in good health. Some clones in this sample may be carry-over from other donors' samples. The chain recombines TRBV5-4 with TRBJ2-3, with 8 bases that match TRBD2. The CDR3: CASSTGLVLTDTQYF. CDR3 DNA sequence: TGTGCCAGCAGCACGGGACTAGTTTTAACAGATACGCAGTATTTT.